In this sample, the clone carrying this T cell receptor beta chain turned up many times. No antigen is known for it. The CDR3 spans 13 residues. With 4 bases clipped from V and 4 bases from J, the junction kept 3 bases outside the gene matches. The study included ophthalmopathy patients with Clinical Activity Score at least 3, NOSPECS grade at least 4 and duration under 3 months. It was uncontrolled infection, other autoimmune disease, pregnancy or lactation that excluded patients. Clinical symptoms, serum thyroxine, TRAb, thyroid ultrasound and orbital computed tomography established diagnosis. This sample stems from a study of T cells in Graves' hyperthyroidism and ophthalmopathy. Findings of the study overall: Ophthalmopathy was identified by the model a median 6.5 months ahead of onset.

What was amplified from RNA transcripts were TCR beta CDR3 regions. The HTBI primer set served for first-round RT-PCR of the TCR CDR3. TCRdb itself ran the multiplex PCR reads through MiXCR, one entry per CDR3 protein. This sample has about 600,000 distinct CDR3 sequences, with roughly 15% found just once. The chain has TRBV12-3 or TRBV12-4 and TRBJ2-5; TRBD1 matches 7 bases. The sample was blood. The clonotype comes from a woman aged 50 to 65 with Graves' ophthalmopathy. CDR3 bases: TGTGCCAGCAGTTGGCCAGGGGGAGAGACCCAGTACTTC. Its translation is CASSWPGGETQYF.